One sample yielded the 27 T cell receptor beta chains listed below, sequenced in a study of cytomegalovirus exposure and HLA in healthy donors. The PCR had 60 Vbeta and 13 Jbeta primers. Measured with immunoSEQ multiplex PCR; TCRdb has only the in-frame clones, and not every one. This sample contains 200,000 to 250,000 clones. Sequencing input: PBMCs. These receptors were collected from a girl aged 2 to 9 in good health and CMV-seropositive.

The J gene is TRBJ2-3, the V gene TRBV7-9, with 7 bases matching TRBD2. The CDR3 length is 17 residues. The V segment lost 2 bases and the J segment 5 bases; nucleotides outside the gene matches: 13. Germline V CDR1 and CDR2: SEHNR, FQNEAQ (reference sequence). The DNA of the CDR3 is TGTGCCAGCAGCTTAAGGGGAGCGGGAAAGGTAGTAGATACGCAGTATTTT. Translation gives CASSLRGAGKVVDTQYF.

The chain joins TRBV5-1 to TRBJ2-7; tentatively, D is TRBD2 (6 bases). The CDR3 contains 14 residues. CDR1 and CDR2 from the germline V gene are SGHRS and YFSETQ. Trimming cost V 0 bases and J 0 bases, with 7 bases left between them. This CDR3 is CASSLVEGSYEQYF. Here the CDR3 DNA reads TGCGCCAGCAGCTTGGTGGAGGGCTCCTACGAGCAGTACTTC.

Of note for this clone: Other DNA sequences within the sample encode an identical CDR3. CDR3 residues: CASRNGATNEKLFF. For the CDR3, the DNA is TGTGCCAGCAGAAACGGAGCAACTAATGAAAAACTGTTTTTT. V gene TRBV25-1 combines with J gene TRBJ1-4; no clear D. V shed 6 bases and J shed 0 bases, with 8 bases lying between them. The CDR3 runs to 14 residues. CDR1 and CDR2 (germline): MGHDK, SYGVNS.

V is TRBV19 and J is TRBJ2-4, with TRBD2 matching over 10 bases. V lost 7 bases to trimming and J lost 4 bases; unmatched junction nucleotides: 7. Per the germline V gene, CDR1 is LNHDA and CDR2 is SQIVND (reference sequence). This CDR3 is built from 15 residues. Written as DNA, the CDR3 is TGTGCCAGTACCGAACTAGCGGGACCTAAAAACATTCAGTACTTC. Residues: CASTELAGPKNIQYF.

The CDR3 here is CASSPPRGAGVYNEQFF. The CDR3 DNA reads as TGTGCCAGCTCACCACCGCGGGGTGCGGGCGTCTACAATGAGCAGTTCTTC. The chain recombines TRBV18 with TRBJ2-1; possibly TRBD2 for D (6 bases). V was cut by 0 bases and J by 3 bases, with 15 bases left in between. The CDR3 runs 17 residues. CDR1 is KGHSH, CDR2 LQKENI, per germline.

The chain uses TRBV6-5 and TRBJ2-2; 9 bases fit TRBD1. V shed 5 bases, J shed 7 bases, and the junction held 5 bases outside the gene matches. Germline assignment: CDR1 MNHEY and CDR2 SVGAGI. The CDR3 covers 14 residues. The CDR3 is CASSADRGVGELFF. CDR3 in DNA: TGTGCCAGCAGTGCGGACAGGGGAGTCGGGGAGCTGTTTTTT.

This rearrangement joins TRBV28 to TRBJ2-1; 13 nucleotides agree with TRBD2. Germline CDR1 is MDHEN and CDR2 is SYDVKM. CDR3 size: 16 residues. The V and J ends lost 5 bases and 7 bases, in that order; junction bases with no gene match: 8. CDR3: CASSPRLAGGGNEQFF. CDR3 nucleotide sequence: TGTGCCAGCAGTCCACGACTAGCGGGAGGAGGGAATGAGCAGTTCTTC. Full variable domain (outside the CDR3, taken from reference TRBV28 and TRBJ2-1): DVKVTQSSRYLVKRTGEKVFLECVQDMDHENMFWYRQDPGLGLRLIYFSYDVKMKEKGDIPEGYSVSREKKERFSLILESASTNQTSMYLCASSPRLAGGGNEQFFGPGTRLTVL.

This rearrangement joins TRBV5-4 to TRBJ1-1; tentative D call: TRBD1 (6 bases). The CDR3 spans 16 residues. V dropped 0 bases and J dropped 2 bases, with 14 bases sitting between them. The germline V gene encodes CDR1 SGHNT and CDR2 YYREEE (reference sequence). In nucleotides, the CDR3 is TGTGCCAGCAGCTTGGGATCCGGACAGTTAAACACTGAAGCTTTCTTT. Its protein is CASSLGSGQLNTEAFF.

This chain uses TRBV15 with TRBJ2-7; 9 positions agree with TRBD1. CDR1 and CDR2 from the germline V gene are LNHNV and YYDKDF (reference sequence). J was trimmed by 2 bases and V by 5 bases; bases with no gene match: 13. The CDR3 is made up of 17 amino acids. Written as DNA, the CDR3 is TGTGCCACCAGCCTACCTGGGACAGGGTTCGGCCCCTACGAGCAGTACTTC. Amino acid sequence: CATSLPGTGFGPYEQYF.

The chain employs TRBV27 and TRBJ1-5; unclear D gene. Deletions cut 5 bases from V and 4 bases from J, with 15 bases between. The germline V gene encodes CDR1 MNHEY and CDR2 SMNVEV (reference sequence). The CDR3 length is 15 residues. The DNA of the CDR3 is TGTGCCAGCAGTCCCTCGATCTCTACTAATCAGCCCCAGCATTTT. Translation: CASSPSISTNQPQHF.

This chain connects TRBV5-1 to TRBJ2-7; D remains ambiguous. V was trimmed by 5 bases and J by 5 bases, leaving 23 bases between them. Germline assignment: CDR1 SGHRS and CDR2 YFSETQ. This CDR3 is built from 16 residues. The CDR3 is CASSLPSTRQMDEQYF. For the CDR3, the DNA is TGCGCCAGCAGTCTACCGTCGACACGCCAAATGGACGAGCAGTACTTC.

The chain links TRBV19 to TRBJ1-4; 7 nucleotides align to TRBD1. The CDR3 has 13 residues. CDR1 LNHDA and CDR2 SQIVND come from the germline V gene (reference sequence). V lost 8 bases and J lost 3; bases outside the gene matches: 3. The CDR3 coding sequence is TGTGCCAGTGGACAGGTTCCTAATGAAAAACTGTTTTTT. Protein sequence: CASGQVPNEKLFF.

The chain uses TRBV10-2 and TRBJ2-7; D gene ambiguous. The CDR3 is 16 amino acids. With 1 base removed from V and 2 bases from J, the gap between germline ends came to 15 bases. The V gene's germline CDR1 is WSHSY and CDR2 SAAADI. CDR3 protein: CASSEFFRDNTYEQYF. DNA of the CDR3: TGCGCCAGCAGTGAGTTTTTCCGAGACAATACCTACGAGCAGTACTTC.

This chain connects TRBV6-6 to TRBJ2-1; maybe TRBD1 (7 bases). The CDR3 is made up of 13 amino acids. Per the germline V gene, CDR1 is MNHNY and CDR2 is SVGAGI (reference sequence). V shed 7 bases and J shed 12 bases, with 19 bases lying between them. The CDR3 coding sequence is TGTGCCAGCACCGGATTGGAGGGGGCTTGGCAGTTCTTC. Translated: CASTGLEGAWQFF.

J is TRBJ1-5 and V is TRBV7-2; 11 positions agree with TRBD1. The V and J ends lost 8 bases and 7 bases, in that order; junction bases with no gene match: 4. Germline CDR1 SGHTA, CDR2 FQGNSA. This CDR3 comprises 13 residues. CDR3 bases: TGTGCCAGCGGCCGGGACAGGGGGCAGCCCCAGCATTTT. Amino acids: CASGRDRGQPQHF.

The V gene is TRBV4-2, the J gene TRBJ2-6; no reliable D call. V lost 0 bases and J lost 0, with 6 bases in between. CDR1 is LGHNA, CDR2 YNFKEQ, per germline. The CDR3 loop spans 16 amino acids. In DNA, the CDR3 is TGTGCCAGCAGCCAAGAACGCAGCTCTGGGGCCAACGTCCTGACTTTC. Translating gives CASSQERSSGANVLTF.

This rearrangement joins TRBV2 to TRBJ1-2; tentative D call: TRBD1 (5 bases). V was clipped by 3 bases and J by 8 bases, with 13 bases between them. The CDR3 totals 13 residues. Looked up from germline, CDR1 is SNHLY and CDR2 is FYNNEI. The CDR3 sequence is CASSDLRVRGYTF. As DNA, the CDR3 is TGTGCCAGCAGTGACCTCAGGGTCAGGGGCTACACCTTC. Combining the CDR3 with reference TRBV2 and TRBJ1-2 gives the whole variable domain EPEVTQTPSHQVTQMGQEVILRCVPISNHLYFYWYRQILGQKVEFLVSFYNNEISEKSEIFDDQFSVERPDGSNFTLKIRSTKLEDSAMYFCASSDLRVRGYTFGSGTRLTVV.

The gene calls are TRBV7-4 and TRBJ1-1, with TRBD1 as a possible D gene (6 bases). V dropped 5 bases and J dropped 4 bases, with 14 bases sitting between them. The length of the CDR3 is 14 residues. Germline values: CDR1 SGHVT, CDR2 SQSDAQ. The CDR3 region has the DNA TGTGCCAGCAGCAACAAGAGGGGGAGCACTGAAGCTTTCTTT. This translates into CASSNKRGSTEAFF.

CDR3 protein: CASRGEVAGELFF. In nucleotides, the CDR3 is TGTGCCAGCAGGGGGGAGGTGGCCGGGGAGCTGTTTTTT. The rearrangement links TRBV28 to TRBJ2-2; TRBD2 is a possible D gene (6 bases). V lost 6 bases to trimming and J lost 6 bases, with 11 bases between them. Per germline, CDR1 MDHEN and CDR2 SYDVKM. The CDR3 is 13 amino acids.

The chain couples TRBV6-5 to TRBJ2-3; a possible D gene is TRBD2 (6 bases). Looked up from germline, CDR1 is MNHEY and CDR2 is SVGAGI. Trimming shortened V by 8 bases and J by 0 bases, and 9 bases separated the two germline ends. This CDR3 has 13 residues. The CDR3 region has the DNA TGTGCCAGCGTCAGCGGGAGCACAGATACGCAGTATTTT. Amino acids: CASVSGSTDTQYF.

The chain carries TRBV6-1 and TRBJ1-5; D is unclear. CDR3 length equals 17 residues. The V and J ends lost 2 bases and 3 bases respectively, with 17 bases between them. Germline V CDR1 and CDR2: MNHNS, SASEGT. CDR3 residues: CASSENGVGRPNQPQHF. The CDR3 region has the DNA TGTGCCAGCAGTGAAAATGGAGTAGGTCGCCCCAATCAGCCCCAGCATTTT.

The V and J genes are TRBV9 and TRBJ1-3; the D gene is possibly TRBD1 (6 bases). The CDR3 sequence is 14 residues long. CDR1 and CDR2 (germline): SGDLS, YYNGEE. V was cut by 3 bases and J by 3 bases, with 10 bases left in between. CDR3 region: CASSETGNGNTIYF. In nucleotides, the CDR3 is TGTGCCAGCAGCGAAACAGGGAATGGAAACACCATATATTTT.

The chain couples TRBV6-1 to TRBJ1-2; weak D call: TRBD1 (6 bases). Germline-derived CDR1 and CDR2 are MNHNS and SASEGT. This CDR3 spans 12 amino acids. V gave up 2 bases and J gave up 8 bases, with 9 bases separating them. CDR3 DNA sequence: TGTGCCAGCAGTGAACCCAGGGGAGGCTACACCTTC. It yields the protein CASSEPRGGYTF.

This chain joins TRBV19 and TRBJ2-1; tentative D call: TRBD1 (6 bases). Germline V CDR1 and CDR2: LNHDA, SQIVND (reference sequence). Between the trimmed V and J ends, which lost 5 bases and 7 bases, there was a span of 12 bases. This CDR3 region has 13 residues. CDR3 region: CASSPRTVNEQFF. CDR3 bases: TGTGCCAGTAGTCCCCGGACAGTAAATGAGCAGTTCTTC.

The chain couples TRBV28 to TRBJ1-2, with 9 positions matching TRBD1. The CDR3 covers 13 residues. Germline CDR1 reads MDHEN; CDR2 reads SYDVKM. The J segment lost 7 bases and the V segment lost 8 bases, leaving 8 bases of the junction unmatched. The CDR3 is CASARGQGLGYTF. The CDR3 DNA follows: TGTGCCAGCGCTCGGGGACAGGGCCTTGGCTACACCTTC.

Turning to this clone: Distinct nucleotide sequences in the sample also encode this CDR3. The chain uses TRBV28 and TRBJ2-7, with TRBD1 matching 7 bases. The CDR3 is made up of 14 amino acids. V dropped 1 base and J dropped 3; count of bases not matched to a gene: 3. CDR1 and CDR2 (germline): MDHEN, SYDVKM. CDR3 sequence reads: CASSLSGQVYEQYF. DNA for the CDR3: TGTGCCAGCAGTTTATCTGGACAGGTCTACGAGCAGTACTTC.

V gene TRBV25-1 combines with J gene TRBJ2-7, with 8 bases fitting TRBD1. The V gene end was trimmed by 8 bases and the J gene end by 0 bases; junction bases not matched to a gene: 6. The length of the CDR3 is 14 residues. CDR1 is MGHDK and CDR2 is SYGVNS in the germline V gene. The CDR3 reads CASGGTGYSYEQYF. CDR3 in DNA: TGTGCCAGCGGGGGGACAGGCTACTCCTACGAGCAGTACTTC.